This TCR beta chain was retrieved from a study of OX40 agonist ivuxolimab in advanced cancers. Regarding the study in general: Ivuxolimab was a fully human IgG2 agonistic monoclonal antibody targeting the costimulatory receptor OX40 (CD134). Intravenous ivuxolimab was administered to patients every 2 weeks at six dose levels: 0.01, 0.1, 0.3, 1.5, 3 and 10 mg/kg. Of the roughly 50 dose-escalation patients, hepatocellular carcinoma was present in roughly 19, melanoma in approximately 15, renal cell carcinoma in 9 and head and neck cancer in 9. Patients were allowed to have had prior anti-PD-1, anti-PD-L1 or anti-CTLA-4 therapy, and around two fifths of the dose-escalation patients had been treated with checkpoint inhibitors. Partial responses occurred in three dose-escalation patients, of whom one had hepatocellular carcinoma and two had cutaneous melanoma. In the dose-escalation cohort, 82.7% of patients were male, and the mean age was 60 years with a range of 23 to 79. The paper describes the monotherapy dose-escalation part (N = 52 patients) of the phase I trial of ivuxolimab. Peripheral TCRbeta sequencing was intended to test whether TCR sequence diversity was altered and clonal T-cell expansion was caused by ivuxolimab.

To sequence the TCRbeta CDR3 region, genomic DNA was isolated from the sorted cells. The immunoSEQ Assay was used to sequence the TCRbeta CDR3 regions. TCRdb took over this immuneACCESS table, retaining in-frame rearrangements with V and J assigned. Such tables are incomplete; in checked studies, under half of the missing clones stem from an unresolved V gene, and the remainder is unexplained. Counted in this sample were some 34,000 clones; 84% of them appeared once. Roughly 21% of the sample comes from the top ten. The cysteine opens and the phenylalanine closes a CDR3 of 13 amino acids. Only the CDR3 part of the read is kept: 39 bases, read in frame from the first base. CDR1 and CDR2 are read off the germline V gene as SGDLS and YYNGEE. V and J are trimmed by 3 bases and 7 bases, and the gene matches miss 2 bases of the junction. Patients with autoimmune disease history or receiving systemic immunosuppression were excluded from the trial. Peripheral blood for TCR sequencing was drawn from every dose cohort at baseline, at cycle 4 day 1 and at cycle 7 day 1. Samples were obtained from an open-label, multicenter, first-in-human phase I dose-escalation trial of ivuxolimab. Adults with locally advanced or metastatic melanoma, renal cell carcinoma, hepatocellular carcinoma or head and neck squamous cell carcinoma were enrolled in the trial. Before TCR sequencing, CD4+ and CD8+ T cells were separately sorted from peripheral blood.

A remark on this clone: The antigen it binds to is not known. No much larger clone exists at a distance of one base, and base qualities are not known.

General study outcomes and caveats: At doses of 0.1 to 3.0 mg/kg, clonal expansion of both CD4+ and CD8+ T cells in blood was seen between baseline and week 6. In the 0.1-3.0 mg/kg groups, partial responders had among the lowest normalized peripheral clonal expansion, particularly in CD8+ T cells. On average, CD8+ T cells showed more expanded clones than CD4+ T cells after ivuxolimab. Low levels of normalized T-cell clonal expansion were also seen in some nonresponding patients. The antigen specificity of the peripheral T cells that underwent clonal expansion was not determined.

The sequencing used CD4+ or CD8+ T cells sorted from blood, collected in a trial of the OX40 agonist ivuxolimab. This receptor was obtained from an adult with an advanced solid tumor such as melanoma, head and neck, liver or kidney cancer. The chain is encoded by TRBV9 joined to TRBJ2-2, and 8 junctional nucleotides match TRBD1. The DNA sequence reads TGTGCCAGCAGCGACGGACAGGGCGGGGAGCTGTTTTTT. Its protein is CASSDGQGGELFF. With the rest looked up from the reference TRBV9 and TRBJ2-2 genes rather than sequenced, the full variable domain is DSGVTQTPKHLITATGQRVTLRCSPRSGDLSVYWYQQSLDQGLQFLIQYYNGEERAKGNILERFSAQQFPDLHSELNLSSLELGDSALYFCASSDGQGGELFFGEGSRLTVL.